This T cell receptor beta chain was sequenced for a study of cytomegalovirus exposure and HLA in healthy donors. Study-level results: The majority of TCR sequences were rare, yet some public TCRs appeared in many donors. High sensitivity and specificity were reportedly achieved when the classifier diagnosed cytomegalovirus status. Cytomegalovirus association was assigned to about 150 TCR beta chains.

This clone was counted once. Its antigen is not identified. From the roughly 110-subject validation cohort, which was separate from the approximately 670-subject first cohort, the donors were drawn. TCRdb keeps only in-frame clones here, not all; method: immunoSEQ multiplex PCR. The sample holds 90,000 to 150,000 clones, 70% to 90% seen once. The sample was PBMCs. The TCR originated in a woman aged 25 to 39 in good health and CMV-seronegative.

The CDR3 loop reads CASSLGQLEAFF. The DNA for the CDR3 is TGTGCCAGCAGCCTAGGACAGCTTGAAGCTTTCTTT. The V call is TRBV11-3, the J call TRBJ1-1, with D perhaps TRBD1 (6 bases). CDR1 and CDR2 (germline): SGHNT, YENEEA. The CDR3 runs to 12 residues. The V end was cut by 5 bases, the J end by 7 bases, with 11 bases between.